The clone carrying this T cell receptor beta chain is medium-sized by share. Trimming shortened V by 3 bases and J by 1 base, and 15 bases separated the two germline ends. The V gene's germline CDR1 is DFQATT and CDR2 SNEGSKA (reference sequence). The CDR3 contains 15 residues. The library protocol tagged individual cDNA molecules with unique molecular identifiers. Via MiXCR, TCRdb re-called the 5' RACE reads, giving one row per CDR3 protein. The sample gives just under 60,000 distinct CDR3 sequences, 8% to 9.5% of which show up once; 17% is in the top ten. This entry belongs to a study of early T cells in non-severe SARS-CoV-2 infection. Study overall: Whole-blood bulk RNA, unsorted, was sequenced, and chains were unpaired.

The specimen sequenced was whole blood. This chain connects TRBV20-1 to TRBJ2-5; TRBD2 is a possible D gene (6 bases). This receptor was taken from an adult who was a healthcare worker with PCR-confirmed SARS-CoV-2 infection or an uninfected control (not recorded which). CDR3 sequence reads: CSARVTAGFQETQYF. The CDR3 coding sequence is TGCAGTGCTAGGGTGACCGCGGGGTTCCAAGAGACCCAGTACTTC.